Sequencing of this T cell receptor (beta chain) was carried out in a study of blood T cells in healthy people across ages. Through a sample-barcoded 5' primer and a J-beta primer mix, a second PCR was run for roughly 6 to 11 cycles. TCRdb analysed the 5' RACE reads with MiXCR anew, one entry per CDR3 protein. The data show hundreds of thousands of distinct CDR3 sequences, around three fifths seen once. Germline CDR1 DFQATT, CDR2 SNEGSKA (reference sequence). V was shortened by 6 bases and J by 5 bases, with 13 bases between the two germline ends. The CDR3 runs 12 residues. What was sequenced was blood. This clonotype was obtained from a man between 60 and 70 years old in good health. V usage is TRBV20-1 and J usage is TRBJ2-5; D call uncertain. CDR3 sequence: CSAETDLETQYF. CDR3 nucleotide sequence: TGCAGTGCGGAAACGGACCTGGAGACCCAGTACTTC.